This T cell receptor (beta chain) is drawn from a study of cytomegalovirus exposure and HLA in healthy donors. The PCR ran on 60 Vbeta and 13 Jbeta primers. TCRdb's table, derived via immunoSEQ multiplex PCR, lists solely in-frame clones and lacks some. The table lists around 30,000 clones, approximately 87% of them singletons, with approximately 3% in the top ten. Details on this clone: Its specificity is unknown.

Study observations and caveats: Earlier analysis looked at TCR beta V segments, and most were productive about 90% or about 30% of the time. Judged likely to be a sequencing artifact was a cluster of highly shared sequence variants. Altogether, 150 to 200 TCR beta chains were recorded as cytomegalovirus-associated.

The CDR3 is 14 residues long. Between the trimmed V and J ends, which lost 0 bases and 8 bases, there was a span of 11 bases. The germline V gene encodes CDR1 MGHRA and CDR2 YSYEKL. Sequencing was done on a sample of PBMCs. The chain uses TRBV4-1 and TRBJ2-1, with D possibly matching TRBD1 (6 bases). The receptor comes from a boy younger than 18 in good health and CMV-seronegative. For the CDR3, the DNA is TGCGCCAGCAGCCAAGACAGGGGCCCCTATGAGCAGTTCTTC. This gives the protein CASSQDRGPYEQFF.